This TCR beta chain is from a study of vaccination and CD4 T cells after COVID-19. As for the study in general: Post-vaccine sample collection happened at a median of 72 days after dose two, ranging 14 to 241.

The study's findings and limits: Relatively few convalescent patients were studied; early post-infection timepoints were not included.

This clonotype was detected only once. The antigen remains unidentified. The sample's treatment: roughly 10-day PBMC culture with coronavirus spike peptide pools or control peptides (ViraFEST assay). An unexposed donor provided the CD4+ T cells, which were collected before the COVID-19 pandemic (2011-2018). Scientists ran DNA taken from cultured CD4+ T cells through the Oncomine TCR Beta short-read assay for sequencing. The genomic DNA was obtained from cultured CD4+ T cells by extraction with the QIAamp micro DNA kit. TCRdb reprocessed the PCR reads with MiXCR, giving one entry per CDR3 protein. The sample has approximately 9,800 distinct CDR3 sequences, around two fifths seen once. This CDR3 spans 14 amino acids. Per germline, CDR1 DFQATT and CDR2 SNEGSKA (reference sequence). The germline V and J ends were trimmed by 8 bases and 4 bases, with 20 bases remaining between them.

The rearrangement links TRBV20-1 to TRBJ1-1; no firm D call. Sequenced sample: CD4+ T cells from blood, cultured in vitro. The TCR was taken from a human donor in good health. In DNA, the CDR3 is TGCAGTCCCCCTTCTTGGGCACTGAGCACTGAAGCTTTCTTT. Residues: CSPPSWALSTEAFF.